This T cell receptor (beta chain) emerged from a study of T cells expressing NK-cell markers. Study in general: Seven sequenced donors out of eight were HCMV-seropositive, one seronegative.

The length of the CDR3 is 13 residues. Looked up from germline, CDR1 is SGHRS and CDR2 is YFSETQ. Details on this clonotype: Its antigen is unidentified.

TCRdb reanalyzed the 5' RACE reads and collapses them to one entry per CDR3 protein, without DNA. This listing includes around 470,000 distinct CDR3 sequences. Regarding the study as a whole: In several donors, dominant NKG2C+ clonotypes were about 1.0-7.5% of CD8+ T cells.

The clonotype originates from a woman in her 50s in good health. The V gene is TRBV5-1, the J gene TRBJ2-7. Input material: blood T cells: a sorted CD56 or NKG2C T cell subset, CD4+ or CD8+ T cells, or bulk PBMC T cells (not recorded which). CDR3 protein: CASRLQAQGLQYF.